This TCR beta chain came from a study of Ad26.COV2.S vaccination and SARS-CoV-2 variants. The treatment was: roughly 18 received Ad26.COV2.S at low or high dose, single or two shots; a few received placebo; per-sample allocation not given. Repertoires come from day 63 after the first vaccine or placebo injection. The CDR3 has 17 amino acids. Germline V gene lookup returns CDR1 KGHSH and CDR2 LQKENI. V was pared by 0 bases and J by 3 bases, with 2 bases of the junction left unmatched. The method was immunoSEQ multiplex PCR; TCRdb's version includes in-frame clones alone and lacks a portion of them. The data contain around 250,000 clones, roughly 89% of them singletons. This clone has just one count.

Sequencing was performed on peripheral blood, taken in a trial of Ad26.COV2.S vaccine versus placebo. The clonotype comes from a person between 18 and 65 years old who received the Ad26.COV2.S COVID-19 vaccine or a placebo. The V gene is TRBV18, the J gene TRBJ2-4; 13 bases align to TRBD2. CDR3 in DNA: TGTGCCAGCTCACCACCGGGACTAGCGGGACGCAAAAACATTCAGTACTTC. Encoded protein: CASSPPGLAGRKNIQYF.